These 3 T cell receptor beta chains came from one sample sequenced in a study of control samples from healthy donors and cancer patients. Generated by immunoSEQ multiplex PCR, the TCRdb table keeps only in-frame clones and is missing some. The sample has 78,000 or so clones, roughly 82% seen once. Sequencing was done on a sample of blood. The receptors here all came from a man aged 50 or older in good health.

The V and J genes are TRBV7-6 and TRBJ2-2; D uncertain. CDR1 and CDR2 from the germline V gene are SGHVS and FNYEAQ. V shed 6 bases and J shed 1 base, with 6 bases lying between them. The CDR3 has 13 amino acids. The CDR3 region is CASRNENTGELFF. In DNA, the CDR3 is TGTGCCAGCAGGAACGAGAACACCGGGGAGCTGTTTTTT.

This clone was seen a few times. J is TRBJ2-7 and V is TRBV6-1; 10 nucleotides match TRBD1. Germline-derived CDR1 and CDR2 are MNHNS and SASEGT. V lost 1 base, J lost 6 bases, and 0 bases stayed unmatched. There are 13 residues in the CDR3. In nucleotides, the CDR3 is TGTGCCAGCAGTGAAGGGGACAGGGGCGAGCAGTACTTC. It translates to CASSEGDRGEQYF.

The chain combines TRBV19 with TRBJ2-3, with 8 bases identical to TRBD1. This CDR3 contains 15 residues. V lost 7 bases, J lost 5 bases, and 11 bases stayed unmatched. From germline, CDR1 is LNHDA and CDR2 SQIVND (reference sequence). CDR3 in amino acids: CASTSNQGAGDTQYF. CDR3 DNA sequence: TGTGCCAGTACTTCTAATCAGGGGGCCGGAGATACGCAGTATTTT.